A selection of T cell receptor beta chains follows, all from one sample in a study of PD-1 blockade in classical Hodgkin lymphoma. The data were produced by immunoSEQ multiplex PCR, yet TCRdb's version contains in-frame clones alone and is incomplete. Here the sample spans approximately 96,000 clones, under 95% being singletons. This specimen consisted of peripheral blood mononuclear cells (PBMCs), obtained before the fourth cycle of nivolumab. All receptors derive from a human donor with classical Hodgkin lymphoma. Each CDR3 is given with its conserved first and last residue. A D gene is named only where the DNA matches it firmly. Clone size is not always given. Where it is, it says once, few, many or a class for expanded clones.

V gene,D gene,J gene,CDR3 length,clone size,CDR3 DNA,CDR3 protein
TRBV28,TRBD1,TRBJ2-2,16,-,TGTGCCAGCACCCAGGGACAGGGGGCTTTCACCGGGGAGCTGTTTTTT,CASTQGQGAFTGELFF
TRBV19,-,TRBJ2-1,19,-,TGTGCCAGTAGTATAGACCGACAGGAGGGCCCTCTGTCCTACAATGAGCAGTTCTTC,CASSIDRQEGPLSYNEQFF
TRBV2,TRBD1,TRBJ1-3,17,-,TGTGCCAGCAGCGCGACAGGGTTCACTCTCTCTGGAAACACCATATATTTT,CASSATGFTLSGNTIYF
TRBV5-1,-,TRBJ2-7,13,-,TGCGCCAGCAGCACGGGACGGCTTTACGAGCAGTACTTC,CASSTGRLYEQYF
TRBV11-2,TRBD1,TRBJ2-3,16,-,TGTGCCAGCAGCTTAGCCAGGACAGGGAGCACAGATACGCAGTATTTT,CASSLARTGSTDTQYF
TRBV27,-,TRBJ1-2,13,few,TGTGCCAGCAGTTTGAAAGGCCCGCTTGGCTACACCTTC,CASSLKGPLGYTF
TRBV30,-,TRBJ2-1,12,-,TGTGCCTGGAGTAAGGTATTCAATGAGCAGTTCTTC,CAWSKVFNEQFF
TRBV5-1,-,TRBJ1-4,14,-,TGCGCCAGCAGGTCGGGCCTCCTAAATGAAAAACTGTTTTTT,CASRSGLLNEKLFF
TRBV5-6,-,TRBJ2-1,14,-,TGTGCCAGCAGCTTGGGCCGGAGAAACAATGAGCAGTTCTTC,CASSLGRRNNEQFF
TRBV5-1,-,TRBJ2-7,13,-,TGCGCCAGCAGCTTGGGCGCAGGGGACATAGGGTCTTTC,CASSLGAGDIGSF
TRBV15,-,TRBJ1-3,17,-,TGTGCCACCAGCAGCCGCGGGAAGTCACTCTCTGGAAACACCATATATTTT,CATSSRGKSLSGNTIYF
TRBV5-1,-,TRBJ2-7,13,once,TGCGCCAGCACTCTTTCACCGAGCTACGAGCAGTACTTC,CASTLSPSYEQYF
TRBV6-5,-,TRBJ1-6,12,-,TGTGCCAGTCAACGGTCTAATTCACCCCTCCACTTT,CASQRSNSPLHF
TRBV29-1,-,TRBJ2-7,13,-,TGCAGCGTTGAAGAGCGGAGTACCTACGAGCAGTACTTC,CSVEERSTYEQYF
TRBV7-6,-,TRBJ2-1,14,-,TGTGCCAGCAGCCCCCGGGACACCGACAATGAGCAGTTCTTC,CASSPRDTDNEQFF
TRBV7-8,-,TRBJ1-1,14,few,TGTGCCAGCAGCTTATTTCGGCAAAACACTGAAGCTTTCTTT,CASSLFRQNTEAFF
TRBV28,-,TRBJ1-1,12,-,TGTGCCAGCAGTTTTAGAAACACTGAAGCTTTCTTT,CASSFRNTEAFF
TRBV28,TRBD1,TRBJ1-2,12,-,TGTGCCAGCGGCACAGGGGGCGGTGGCTACACCTTC,CASGTGGGGYTF
TRBV9,TRBD2,TRBJ2-3,17,-,TGTGCCAGCAGCGCCTCCGGGACTAGCGGGAGCACAGATACGCAGTATTTT,CASSASGTSGSTDTQYF
TRBV5-8,TRBD1,TRBJ1-2,13,-,TGTGCCAGCAGCTTATACAGGGGTGATGGCTACACCTTC,CASSLYRGDGYTF
TRBV5-1,TRBD2,TRBJ2-5,17,once,TGCGCCAGCAGCCCCGCCGGGACTAGCGGGAGGCTCGAGACCCAGTACTTC,CASSPAGTSGRLETQYF
TRBV27,-,TRBJ2-7,13,-,TGCGCCAGCAGTTTTTCGGGGACCTACGAGCAGTACTTC,CASSFSGTYEQYF
TRBV4-1,TRBD1,TRBJ2-2,17,-,TGCGCCAGCAGCCGAACTGGGACAGGGCGGGGCACCGGGGAGCTGTTTTTT,CASSRTGTGRGTGELFF
TRBV11-2,TRBD1,TRBJ1-2,14,few,TGTGCCAGCAGCCCGCCGCAGGGGGTCGGAGGCTACACCTTC,CASSPPQGVGGYTF
TRBV16,TRBD1,TRBJ1-2,14,once,TGTGCCAGCAGCCCGATGACAGGGAACTATGGCTACACCTTC,CASSPMTGNYGYTF
TRBV28,-,TRBJ1-5,13,-,TGTGCCAGCAGTTCTAGACAGAATCAGCCCCAGCATTTT,CASSSRQNQPQHF
TRBV29-1,-,TRBJ1-3,17,-,TGCAGCGCCGCGGGGGCAAACAGGGACTATACTGGAAACACCATATATTTT,CSAAGANRDYTGNTIYF
TRBV6-1,TRBD1,TRBJ2-5,15,once,TGTGCCAGCCTTACTCCGGGACAGGGGAAAAGGACCCAGTACTTC,CASLTPGQGKRTQYF
TRBV7-6,-,TRBJ2-3,13,-,TGTGCCAGCAGCTTAGCGGGCCTAGATACGCAGTATTTT,CASSLAGLDTQYF
TRBV7-9,-,TRBJ1-2,16,-,TGTGCCAGCAGCCCGACGCTGGCGGGGGCTGGCTATGGCTACACCTTC,CASSPTLAGAGYGYTF
TRBV9,-,TRBJ2-7,15,-,TGTGCCAGCAGCGTAGGAGCAGGAGGGTCCTACGAGCAGTACTTC,CASSVGAGGSYEQYF
TRBV5-1,-,TRBJ2-7,16,-,TGCGCCAGCAGCTTGGCCGCCCAGGGAGGTTCCTACGAGCAGTACTTC,CASSLAAQGGSYEQYF
TRBV27,-,TRBJ2-5,12,-,TGTGCCAGCAGTTTACTCGGACGGAGAAGGCACTTC,CASSLLGRRRHF
TRBV7-6,-,TRBJ1-4,15,once,TGTGCCAGCAGCCCCAACACTGCAACTAATGAAAAACTGTTTTTT,CASSPNTATNEKLFF
TRBV28,TRBD2,TRBJ2-2,18,-,TGTGCCAGCAGTTTAGTTGGGACTAGCACAGATTTCACCGGGGAGCTGTTTTTT,CASSLVGTSTDFTGELFF
TRBV7-9,-,TRBJ2-3,13,-,TGTGCCAGCAGCTGGGAGATCCCAGATACGCAGTATTTT,CASSWEIPDTQYF
TRBV18,-,TRBJ1-2,11,-,TGTGCCAGCTCACCGGTGGAAGGCTACACCTTC,CASSPVEGYTF
TRBV18,TRBD1,TRBJ1-1,15,-,TGTGCCAGCTCACCACCTTGGACAGGGGAAGGTGAAGCTTTCTTT,CASSPPWTGEGEAFF
TRBV12-5,-,TRBJ2-5,13,-,TGTGCTAGTGGTTTAGGCGAAGTGGGGACCCAGTACTTC,CASGLGEVGTQYF
TRBV6-6,-,TRBJ1-1,15,-,TGTGCCAGCAGGCTAACAGAATCACGGAACACTGAAGCTTTCTTT,CASRLTESRNTEAFF
TRBV10-1,-,TRBJ1-5,13,once,TGCGCCAGCAGTGACAGGGATATTCAGCCCCAGCATTTT,CASSDRDIQPQHF
TRBV18,-,TRBJ1-5,15,-,TGTGCCAGCTCACCACAGGGGGATGGGAGTCAGCCCCAGCATTTT,CASSPQGDGSQPQHF
TRBV5-1,TRBD1,TRBJ2-7,16,-,TGCGCCAGCAGCCCGGCCCCCGGGACAGGGGTCCACGAGCAGTACTTC,CASSPAPGTGVHEQYF
TRBV29-1,TRBD1,TRBJ2-2,14,-,TGCAGCGTTGTTGGGACAGGGGGCGGCGGGGAGCTGTTTTTT,CSVVGTGGGGELFF
TRBV2,TRBD1,TRBJ1-5,14,-,TGTGCCAGCAGGGGGACAGGGGGGGATCAGCCCCAGCATTTT,CASRGTGGDQPQHF
TRBV19,-,TRBJ2-7,14,-,TGTGCCAGTAGTATTTCCGGGGGCGGAAACGAGCAGTACTTC,CASSISGGGNEQYF
TRBV27,-,TRBJ2-2,13,-,TGTGCCAGCAGCCTCCGGCCCGACGGGGAGCTGTTTTTT,CASSLRPDGELFF
TRBV10-1,-,TRBJ2-1,15,-,TGCGCCAGCAACCCCGGGACCCTTGGTAGGGATGAGCAGTTCTTC,CASNPGTLGRDEQFF
TRBV5-1,TRBD1,TRBJ2-2,17,-,TGCGCCAGCAGCTTGAGGTGGGACAGGGTTGACACCGGGGAGCTGTTTTTT,CASSLRWDRVDTGELFF
TRBV7-9,-,TRBJ1-2,13,few,TGTGCCAGCAGCTGGGTATCCAGCTATGGCTACACCTTC,CASSWVSSYGYTF
TRBV2,TRBD1,TRBJ1-5,16,few,TGTGCCAGCAGTGGAAGTAGACAGGGGGACAATCAGCCCCAGCATTTT,CASSGSRQGDNQPQHF
TRBV19,-,TRBJ1-1,15,-,TGTGCCAGTCAAGACAGGACTAGAGGGTACACTGAAGCTTTCTTT,CASQDRTRGYTEAFF
TRBV27,TRBD1,TRBJ1-2,15,-,TGTGCCAGCAGTTTCAGGGGGCCCATCCGGGAAGGCTACACCTTC,CASSFRGPIREGYTF